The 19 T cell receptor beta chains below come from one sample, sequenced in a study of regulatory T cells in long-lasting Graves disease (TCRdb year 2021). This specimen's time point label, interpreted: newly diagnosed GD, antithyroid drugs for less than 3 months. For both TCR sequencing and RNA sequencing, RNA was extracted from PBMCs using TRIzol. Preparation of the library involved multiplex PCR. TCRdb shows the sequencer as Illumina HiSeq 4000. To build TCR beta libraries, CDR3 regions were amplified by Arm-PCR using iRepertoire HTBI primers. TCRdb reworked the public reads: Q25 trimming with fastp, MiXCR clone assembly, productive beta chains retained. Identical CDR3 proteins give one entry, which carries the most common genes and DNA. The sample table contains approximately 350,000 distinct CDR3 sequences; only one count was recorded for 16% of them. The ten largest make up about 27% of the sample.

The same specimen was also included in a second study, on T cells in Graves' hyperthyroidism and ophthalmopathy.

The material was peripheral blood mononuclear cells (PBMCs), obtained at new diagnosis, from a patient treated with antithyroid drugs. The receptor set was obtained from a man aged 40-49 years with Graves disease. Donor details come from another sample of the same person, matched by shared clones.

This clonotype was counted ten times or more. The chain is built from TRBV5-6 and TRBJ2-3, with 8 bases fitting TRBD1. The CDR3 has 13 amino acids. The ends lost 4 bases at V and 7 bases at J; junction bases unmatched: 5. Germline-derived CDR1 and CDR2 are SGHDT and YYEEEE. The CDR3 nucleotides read TGTGCCAGCAGCACAGGGGGGCAGAATACGCAGTATTTT. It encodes CASSTGGQNTQYF. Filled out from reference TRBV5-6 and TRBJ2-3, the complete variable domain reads DAGVTQSPTHLIKTRGQQVTLRCSPKSGHDTVSWYQQALGQGPQFIFQYYEEEERQRGNFPDRFSGHQFPNYSSELNVNALLLGDSALYLCASSTGGQNTQYFGPGTRLTVL.

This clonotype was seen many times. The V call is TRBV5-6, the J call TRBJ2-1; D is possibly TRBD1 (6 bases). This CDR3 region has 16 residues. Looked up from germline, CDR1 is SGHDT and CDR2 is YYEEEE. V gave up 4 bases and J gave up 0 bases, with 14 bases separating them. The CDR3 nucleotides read TGTGCCAGCAGCCGCCGACAGGCTGCCTCCTACAATGAGCAGTTCTTC. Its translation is CASSRRQAASYNEQFF.

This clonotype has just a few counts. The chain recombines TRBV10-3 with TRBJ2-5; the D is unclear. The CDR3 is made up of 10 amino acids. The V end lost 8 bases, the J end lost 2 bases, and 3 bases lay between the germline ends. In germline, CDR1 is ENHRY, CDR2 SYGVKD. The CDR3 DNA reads TGTGCCATCGGGCAAGAGACCCAGTACTTC. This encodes CAIGQETQYF.

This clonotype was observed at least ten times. Here the CDR3 reads CASSLRTEHNSPLHF. CDR3 DNA sequence: TGTGCCAGCAGTTTACGGACGGAACATAATTCACCCCTCCACTTT. The rearrangement joins TRBV12-3 or TRBV12-4 to TRBJ1-6; D is uncertain. V was trimmed by 2 bases and J by 5 bases, leaving 10 bases between them. The CDR3 is 15 amino acids.

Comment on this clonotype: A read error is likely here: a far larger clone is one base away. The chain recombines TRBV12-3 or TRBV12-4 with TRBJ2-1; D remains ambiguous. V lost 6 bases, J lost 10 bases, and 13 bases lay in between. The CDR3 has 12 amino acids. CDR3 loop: CASRVGSYEQFF. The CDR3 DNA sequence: TGTGCCAGCAGGGTCGGGTCCTACGAGCAGTTCTTC.

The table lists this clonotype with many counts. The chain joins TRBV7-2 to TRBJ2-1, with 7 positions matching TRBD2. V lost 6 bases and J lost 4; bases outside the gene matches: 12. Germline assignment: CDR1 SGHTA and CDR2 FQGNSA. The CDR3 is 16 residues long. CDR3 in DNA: TGTGCCAGCAGTGCTACTAGAGCGGGGTTTTACAATGAGCAGTTCTTC. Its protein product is CASSATRAGFYNEQFF.

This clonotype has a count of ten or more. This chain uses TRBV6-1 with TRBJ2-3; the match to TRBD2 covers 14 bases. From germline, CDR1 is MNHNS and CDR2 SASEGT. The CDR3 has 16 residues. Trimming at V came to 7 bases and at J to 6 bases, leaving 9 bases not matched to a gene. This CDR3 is CASTTTSGGAMDTQYF. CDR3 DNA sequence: TGTGCCAGCACGACGACTAGCGGGGGGGCCATGGATACGCAGTATTTT.

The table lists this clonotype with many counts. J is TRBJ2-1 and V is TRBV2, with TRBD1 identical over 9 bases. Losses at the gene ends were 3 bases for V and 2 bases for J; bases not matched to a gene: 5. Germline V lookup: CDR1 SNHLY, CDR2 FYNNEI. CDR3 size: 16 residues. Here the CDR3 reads CASSDGTGLPYNEQFF. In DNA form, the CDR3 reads TGTGCCAGCAGTGACGGGACAGGGCTTCCCTACAATGAGCAGTTCTTC.

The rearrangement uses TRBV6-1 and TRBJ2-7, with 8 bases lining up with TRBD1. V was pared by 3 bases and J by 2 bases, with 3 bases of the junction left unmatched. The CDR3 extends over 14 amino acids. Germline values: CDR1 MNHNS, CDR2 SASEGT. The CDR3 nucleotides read TGTGCCAGCAGTGAGCGGACAGGGCCCTACGAGCAGTACTTC. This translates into CASSERTGPYEQYF.

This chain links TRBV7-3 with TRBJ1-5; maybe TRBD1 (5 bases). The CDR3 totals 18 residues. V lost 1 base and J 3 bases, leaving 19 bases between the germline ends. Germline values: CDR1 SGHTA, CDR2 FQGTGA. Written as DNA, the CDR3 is TGTGCCAGCAGCTTAAAGTCCAGGGATACGGGTGTCAATCAGCCCCAGCATTTT. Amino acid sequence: CASSLKSRDTGVNQPQHF.

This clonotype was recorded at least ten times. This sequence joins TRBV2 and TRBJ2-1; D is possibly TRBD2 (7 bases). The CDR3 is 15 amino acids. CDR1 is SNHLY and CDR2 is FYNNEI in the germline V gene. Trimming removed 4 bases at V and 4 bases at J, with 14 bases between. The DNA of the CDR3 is TGTGCCAGCAGTGTGGGGGGGGGCCTATACAATGAGCAGTTCTTC. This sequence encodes CASSVGGGLYNEQFF.

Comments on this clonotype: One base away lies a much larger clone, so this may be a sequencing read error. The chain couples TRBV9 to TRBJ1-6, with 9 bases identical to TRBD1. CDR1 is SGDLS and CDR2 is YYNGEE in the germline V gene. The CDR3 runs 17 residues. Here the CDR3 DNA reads TGTGCCAGCAGCGCGACGATACAGGGGGCAGGTGAATCACCCCCCCACTTT. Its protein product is CASSATIQGAGESPPHF.

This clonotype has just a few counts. The CDR3 is CSARDDREGEKLFF. CDR3 bases: TGCAGTGCTAGAGATGACAGGGAGGGTGAAAAACTGTTTTTT. The chain links TRBV20-1 to TRBJ1-4; 7 bases are shared with TRBD1. This CDR3 has 14 residues. The J segment lost 7 bases and the V segment lost 0 bases, leaving 5 bases of the junction unmatched. Looked up from germline, CDR1 is DFQATT and CDR2 is SNEGSKA (reference sequence).

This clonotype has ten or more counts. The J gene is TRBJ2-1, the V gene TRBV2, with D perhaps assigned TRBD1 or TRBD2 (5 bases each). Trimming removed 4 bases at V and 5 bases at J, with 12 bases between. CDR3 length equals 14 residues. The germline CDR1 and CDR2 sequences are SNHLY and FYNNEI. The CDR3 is CASSGDGLDNEQFF. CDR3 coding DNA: TGTGCCAGCAGTGGGGACGGACTTGACAATGAGCAGTTCTTC.

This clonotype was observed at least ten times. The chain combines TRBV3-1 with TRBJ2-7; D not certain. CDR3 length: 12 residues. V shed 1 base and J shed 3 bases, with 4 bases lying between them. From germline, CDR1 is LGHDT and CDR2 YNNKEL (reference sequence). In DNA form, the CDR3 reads TGTGCCAGCAGCCAAGTCAACTACGAGCAGTACTTC. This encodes CASSQVNYEQYF.

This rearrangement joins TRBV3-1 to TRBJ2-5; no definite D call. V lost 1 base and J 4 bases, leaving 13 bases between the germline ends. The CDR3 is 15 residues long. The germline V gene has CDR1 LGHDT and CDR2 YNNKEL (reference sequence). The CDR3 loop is CASSQGTWVRETQYF. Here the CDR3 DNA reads TGTGCCAGCAGCCAAGGAACCTGGGTCAGAGAGACCCAGTACTTC.

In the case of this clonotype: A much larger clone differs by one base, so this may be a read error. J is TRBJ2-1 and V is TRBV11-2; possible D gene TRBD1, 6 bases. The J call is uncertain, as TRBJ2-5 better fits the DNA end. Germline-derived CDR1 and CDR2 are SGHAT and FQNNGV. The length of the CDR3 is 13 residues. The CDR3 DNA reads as TGTGCCGGCAGCTTAGATACCAGGGGGACCCAGTACTTC. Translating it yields CAGSLDTRGTQYF.

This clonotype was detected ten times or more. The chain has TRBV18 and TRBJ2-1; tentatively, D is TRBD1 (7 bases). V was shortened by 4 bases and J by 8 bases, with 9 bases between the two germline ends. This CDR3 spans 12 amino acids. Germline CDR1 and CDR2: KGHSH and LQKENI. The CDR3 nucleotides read TGTGCCAGCTCACTCAGGGGGGATGAGCAGTTCTTC. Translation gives CASSLRGDEQFF.

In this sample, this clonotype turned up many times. CDR3 amino acids: CASSLDPGQIYEQYF. CDR3 nucleotides: TGTGCCAGCAGCTTGGACCCGGGACAAATCTACGAGCAGTACTTC. The V gene is TRBV7-2, the J gene TRBJ2-7; D may be TRBD1 (6 bases). The CDR3 is made up of 15 amino acids. Germline CDR1 SGHTA, CDR2 FQGNSA. V lost 3 bases and J lost 3, with 15 bases in between.